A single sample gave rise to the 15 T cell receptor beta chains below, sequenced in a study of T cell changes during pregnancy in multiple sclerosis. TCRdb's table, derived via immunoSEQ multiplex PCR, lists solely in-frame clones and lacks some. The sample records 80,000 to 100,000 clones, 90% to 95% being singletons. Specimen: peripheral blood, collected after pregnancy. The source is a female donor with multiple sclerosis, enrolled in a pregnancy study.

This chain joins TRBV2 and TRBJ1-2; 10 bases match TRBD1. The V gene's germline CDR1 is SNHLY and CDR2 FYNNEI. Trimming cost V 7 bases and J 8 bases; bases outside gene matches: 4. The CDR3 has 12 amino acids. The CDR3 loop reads CASKRDRGGYTF. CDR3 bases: TGTGCCAGCAAGAGGGACAGGGGAGGCTACACCTTC.

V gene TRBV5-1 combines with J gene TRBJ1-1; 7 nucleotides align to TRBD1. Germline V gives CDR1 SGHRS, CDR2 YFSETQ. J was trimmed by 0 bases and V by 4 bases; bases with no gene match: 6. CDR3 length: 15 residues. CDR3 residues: CASSSPTGLNTEAFF. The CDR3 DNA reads TGCGCCAGCAGCAGCCCGACAGGGTTGAACACTGAAGCTTTCTTT. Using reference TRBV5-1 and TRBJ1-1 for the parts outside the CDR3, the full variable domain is KAGVTQTPRYLIKTRGQQVTLSCSPISGHRSVSWYQQTPGQGLQFLFEYFSETQRNKGNFPGRFSGRQFSNSRSEMNVSTLELGDSALYLCASSSPTGLNTEAFFGQGTRLTVV.

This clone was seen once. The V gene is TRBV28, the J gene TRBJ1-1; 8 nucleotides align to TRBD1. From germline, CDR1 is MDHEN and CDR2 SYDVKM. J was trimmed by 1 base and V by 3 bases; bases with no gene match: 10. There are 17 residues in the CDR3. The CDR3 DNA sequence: TGTGCCAGCAGTTTCCCGGGACAGGCCCCGAAGAACACTGAAGCTTTCTTT. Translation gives CASSFPGQAPKNTEAFF. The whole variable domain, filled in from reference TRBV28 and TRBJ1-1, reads DVKVTQSSRYLVKRTGEKVFLECVQDMDHENMFWYRQDPGLGLRLIYFSYDVKMKEKGDIPEGYSVSREKKERFSLILESASTNQTSMYLCASSFPGQAPKNTEAFFGQGTRLTVV.

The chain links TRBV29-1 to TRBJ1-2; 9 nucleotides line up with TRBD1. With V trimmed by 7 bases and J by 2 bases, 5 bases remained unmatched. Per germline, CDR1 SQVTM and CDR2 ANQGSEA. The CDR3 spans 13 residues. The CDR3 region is CSGSGTGNYGYTF. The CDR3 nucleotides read TGCAGCGGGTCCGGGACAGGGAACTATGGCTACACCTTC.

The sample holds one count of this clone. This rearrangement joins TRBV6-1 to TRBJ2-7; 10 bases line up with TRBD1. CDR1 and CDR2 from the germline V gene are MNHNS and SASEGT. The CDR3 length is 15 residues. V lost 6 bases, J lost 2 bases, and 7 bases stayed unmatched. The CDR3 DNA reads TGTGCCAGCAGGACAACCGGGACAGGGGCCTACGAGCAGTACTTC. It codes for CASRTTGTGAYEQYF.

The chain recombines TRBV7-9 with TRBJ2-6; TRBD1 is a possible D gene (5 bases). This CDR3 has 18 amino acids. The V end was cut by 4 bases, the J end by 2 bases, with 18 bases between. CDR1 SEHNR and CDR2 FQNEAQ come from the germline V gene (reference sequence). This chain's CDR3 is CASSSGHRNLAGANVLTF. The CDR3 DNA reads TGTGCCAGCAGCTCTGGACACCGGAATTTAGCTGGGGCCAACGTCCTGACTTTC.

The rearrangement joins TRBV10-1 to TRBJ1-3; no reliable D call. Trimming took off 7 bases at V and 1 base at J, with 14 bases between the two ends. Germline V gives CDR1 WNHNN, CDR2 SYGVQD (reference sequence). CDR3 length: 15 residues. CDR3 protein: CASILKRNSGNTIYF. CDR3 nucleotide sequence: TGCGCCAGCATTCTAAAGCGGAATTCTGGAAACACCATATATTTT.

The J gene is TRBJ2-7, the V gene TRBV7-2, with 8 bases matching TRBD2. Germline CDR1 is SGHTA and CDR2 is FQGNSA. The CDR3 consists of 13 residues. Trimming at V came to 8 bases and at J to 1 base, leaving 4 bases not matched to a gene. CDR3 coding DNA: TGTGCCAGCCGACTAGCGCCTTCCTACGAGCAGTACTTC. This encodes CASRLAPSYEQYF.

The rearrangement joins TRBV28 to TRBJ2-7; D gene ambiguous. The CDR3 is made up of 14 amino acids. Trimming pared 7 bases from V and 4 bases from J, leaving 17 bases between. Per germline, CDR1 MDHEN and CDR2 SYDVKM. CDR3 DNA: TGTGCCAGCACCCCCCAGGCCCCTCCTTACGAGCAGTACTTC. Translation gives CASTPQAPPYEQYF.

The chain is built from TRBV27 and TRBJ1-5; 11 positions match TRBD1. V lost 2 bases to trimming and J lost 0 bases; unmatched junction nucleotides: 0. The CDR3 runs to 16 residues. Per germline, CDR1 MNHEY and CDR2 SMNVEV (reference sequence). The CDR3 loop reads CASSLGTGGSNQPQHF. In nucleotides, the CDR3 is TGTGCCAGCAGTTTAGGGACAGGGGGTAGCAATCAGCCCCAGCATTTT.

The CDR3 sequence: CATSGGSNTEAFF. The CDR3 nucleotides read TGTGCCACCTCGGGTGGGTCGAACACTGAAGCTTTCTTT. The J gene is TRBJ1-1, the V gene TRBV27; the D is unclear. The germline V gene encodes CDR1 MNHEY and CDR2 SMNVEV (reference sequence). The ends were cut back, 10 bases at V and 1 base at J, with 13 bases in the middle. The CDR3 runs 13 residues.

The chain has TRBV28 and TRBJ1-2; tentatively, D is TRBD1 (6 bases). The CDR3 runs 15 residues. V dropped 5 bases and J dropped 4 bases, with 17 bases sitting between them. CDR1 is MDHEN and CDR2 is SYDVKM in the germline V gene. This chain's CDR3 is CASSPAGGQSYGYTF. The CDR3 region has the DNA TGTGCCAGCAGTCCCGCCGGCGGACAGTCCTATGGCTACACCTTC.

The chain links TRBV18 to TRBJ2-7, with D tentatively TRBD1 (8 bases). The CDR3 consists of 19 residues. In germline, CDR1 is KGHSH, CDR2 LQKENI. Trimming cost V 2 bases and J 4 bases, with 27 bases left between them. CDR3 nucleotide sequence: TGTGCCAGCTCACCAACCTTTGGGGACAGGTCCGCGGGGGCTTACGAGCAGTACTTC. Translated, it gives CASSPTFGDRSAGAYEQYF.

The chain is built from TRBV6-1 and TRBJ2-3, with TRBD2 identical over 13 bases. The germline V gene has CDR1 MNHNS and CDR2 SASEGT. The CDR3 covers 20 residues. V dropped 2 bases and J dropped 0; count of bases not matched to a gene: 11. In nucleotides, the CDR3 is TGTGCCAGCAGTGAAAGCGAAGGGCGGGGACTAGCGGGGAGCACAGATACGCAGTATTTT. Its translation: CASSESEGRGLAGSTDTQYF.

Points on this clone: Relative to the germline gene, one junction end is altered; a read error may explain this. This chain's CDR3 is CASSLGLDRDGHF. Written as DNA, the CDR3 is TGTGCCAGCAGCTTGGGCCTCGACAGGGATGGACATTTT. V and J are TRBV5-6 and TRBJ2-3; 7 nucleotides match TRBD1. The germline V gene has CDR1 SGHDT and CDR2 YYEEEE. The CDR3 loop spans 13 amino acids.